This T cell receptor beta chain emerged from a study of CD8 T cells in ankylosing spondylitis. TCRdb reprocessed the 5' RACE reads with MiXCR, giving one entry per CDR3 protein. The repertoire includes 700,000 to 850,000 distinct CDR3 sequences, about an eighth of them detected once, and under 0.6% sits in the top ten. On this clonotype itself: The antigen remains undetermined. A much larger clone lies a single base off, so this may be a read error.

Study conclusions and caveats: It appeared that ankylosing spondylitis blood was characterized by a TCR beta motif of fewer than 10 highly homologous variants.

There are 15 residues in the CDR3. Sequencing was carried out using blood, either unsorted or a sorted T cell fraction (not recorded which). This sequence joins TRBV12-3 or TRBV12-4 and TRBJ1-4, with 11 bases fitting TRBD1. This clonotype was sampled from a male donor with ankylosing spondylitis. The CDR3 DNA reads TGTGCCAGCAGTTCCCCGGACAGGGGGCTTGAAAAAATGTTTTTT. Translated, it gives CASSSPDRGLEKMFF.